The TCR beta chain described here comes from a study of shared clonotypes between healthy human individuals. Regarding the study as a whole: Non-shared clonotypes displayed generation probabilities falling below those of clonotypes present in all four donors.

An assay was performed, and its level was deep. Profiled with immunoSEQ multiplex PCR; TCRdb holds only in-frame clones, not every one. The sample comprises a few million clones, about 94% of which are singletons, and 0.1% to 0.15% rests with the top ten. With regard to this clone: The antigen is unknown.

The length of the CDR3 is 15 residues. V was trimmed by 6 bases and J by 0 bases, leaving 14 bases between them. From germline, CDR1 is MNHEY and CDR2 SVGAGI. Material: naive CD4+ T cells sorted from blood. The subset here: CD45RA+ positively selected. The J gene is TRBJ1-2, the V gene TRBV6-5; a possible D gene is TRBD1 (6 bases). The receptor's source is a young man in good health. In DNA, the CDR3 is TGTGCCAGCAGCCAAGGGGGTTCAGCTAACTATGGCTACACCTTC. It codes for CASSQGGSANYGYTF.